A selection of T cell receptor beta chains follows, all from one sample in a study of T cells in Graves' hyperthyroidism and ophthalmopathy. TCRdb fed the multiplex PCR reads into MiXCR, producing one record per CDR3 protein. The sample holds 250,000 to 400,000 distinct CDR3 sequences; 12% to 15% are singletons and the top ten take approximately 35%. Material: blood. The source of these receptors is a woman in her thirties or forties with Graves' ophthalmopathy. CDR3s include the opening cysteine and the closing phenylalanine or tryptophan. Each record gives: V gene, D gene, clone size, J gene, CDR3 protein, CDR3 DNA. D genes are given only for firm matches. Size is omitted from some rows. Given values are once, few, many or a class for expanded clones.

>TRBV2|TRBD1|once|TRBJ1-2
CASSLGQAKSGGYTF
TGTGCCAGCAGCCTCGGACAGGCAAAATCAGGGGGCTACACCTTC
>TRBV6-1|TRBD2|many|TRBJ2-2
CASSTLAGATGELFF
TGTGCCAGCAGTACACTAGCGGGGGCCACCGGGGAGCTGTTTTTT
>TRBV7-8|-|many|TRBJ1-5
CASSFDSNQPQHF
TGTGCCAGCAGCTTCGATAGCAATCAGCCCCAGCATTTT
>TRBV28|-|many|TRBJ1-3
CASRNVGELGGNTIYF
TGTGCCAGCAGAAACGTGGGCGAGCTGGGTGGAAACACCATATATTTT
>TRBV10-2|TRBD1|few|TRBJ2-7
CASSDRGQSSYEQYF
TGCGCCAGCAGTGACCGGGGACAGAGCTCCTACGAGCAGTACTTC
>TRBV7-8|TRBD2|few|TRBJ2-3
CASSFPLSSGGTYSTDTQYF
TGTGCCAGCAGCTTCCCTCTTTCTAGCGGGGGAACTTATAGCACAGATACGCAGTATTTT
>TRBV12-3/TRBV12-4|-|many|TRBJ2-2
CASSFVQGPSGELFF
TGTGCCAGCAGTTTCGTGCAGGGACCTTCCGGGGAGCTGTTTTTT
>TRBV5-5|-|many|TRBJ2-7
CASSFGRDYEQYF
TGTGCCAGCAGCTTCGGCAGAGACTACGAGCAGTACTTC
>TRBV20-1|-|many|TRBJ2-7
CSARDRRGVLYEQYF
TGCAGTGCTAGAGATAGGAGGGGGGTTCTTTACGAGCAGTACTTC
>TRBV10-3|-|many|TRBJ2-1
CAISGEPSGNEQFF
TGTGCCATCAGTGGAGAACCAAGTGGGAATGAGCAGTTCTTC
>TRBV19|-|-|TRBJ2-2
CASSKGGGANTGELFF
TGTGCCAGTAGTAAAGGCGGGGGCGCGAACACCGGGGAGCTGTTTTTT
>TRBV12-3/TRBV12-4|-|-|TRBJ1-6
CASSLGGNYNSPLHF
TGTGCCAGCAGTTTAGGGGGTAACTATAATTCACCCCTCCACTTT
>TRBV11-2|-|few|TRBJ2-1
CASSSGTRTSYNEQFF
TGTGCCAGCAGCTCCGGGACAAGGACCTCCTACAATGAGCAGTTCTTC
>TRBV2|TRBD1|many|TRBJ1-5
CASRNDRGLGQPQHF
TGTGCCAGCAGGAATGACAGGGGGCTGGGTCAGCCCCAGCATTTT
>TRBV2|-|-|TRBJ2-6
CASSFRPGLPLSGANVLTF
TGTGCCAGCAGTTTCAGACCGGGACTCCCTCTCTCTGGGGCCAACGTCCTGACTTTC
>TRBV11-3|-|many|TRBJ2-5
CASSSTSGTIKETQYF
TGTGCCAGCAGCTCTACCTCCGGGACAATCAAGGAGACCCAGTACTTC
>TRBV2|-|many|TRBJ2-7
CASSEARGAEQYF
TGTGCCAGCAGTGAAGCTAGGGGGGCCGAGCAGTACTTC
>TRBV7-9|-|few|TRBJ2-1
CASSSRVAKSYNEQFF
TGTGCCAGCAGCTCCCGGGTAGCGAAATCCTACAATGAGCAGTTCTTC
>TRBV5-1|-|-|TRBJ1-4
CASSLLGSRGEKLFF
TGCGCCAGCAGCTTGTTGGGGTCAAGGGGTGAAAAACTGTTTTTT
>TRBV2|TRBD1|-|TRBJ2-7
CASSTGRGRGGYEQYF
TGTGCCAGCAGTACAGGCAGGGGGCGAGGGGGATACGAGCAGTACTTC
>TRBV6-1|TRBD2|many|TRBJ2-1
CASIGTSGLTSSSYNEQFF
TGTGCCAGCATTGGGACTAGCGGGCTCACCTCCAGCTCCTACAATGAGCAGTTCTTC
>TRBV27|-|many|TRBJ2-7
CASSPGLNPYEQYF
TGTGCCAGCAGTCCGGGCCTGAACCCCTACGAGCAGTACTTC
>TRBV7-2|TRBD2|many|TRBJ2-1
CASSLTSGGYNEQFF
TGTGCCAGCAGTTTAACTAGCGGAGGATACAATGAGCAGTTCTTC
>TRBV20-1|-|-|TRBJ2-2
CSADDRDTGELFF
TGCAGTGCTGACGACCGTGACACCGGGGAGCTGTTTTTT
>TRBV19|-|many|TRBJ1-5
CASPGNDQPQHF
TGTGCCAGTCCAGGGAACGATCAGCCCCAGCATTTT
>TRBV7-2|TRBD1|many|TRBJ1-6
CASSAGQTNSPLHF
TGTGCCAGCAGCGCGGGACAGACGAATTCACCCCTCCACTTT
>TRBV6-1|-|-|TRBJ2-7
CASSPMTGYEQYF
TGTGCCAGCAGTCCCATGACAGGCTACGAGCAGTACTTC
>TRBV6-5|-|many|TRBJ2-3
CASSYSGNAGGYTDTQYF
TGTGCCAGCAGTTACTCGGGAAACGCGGGCGGATACACAGATACGCAGTATTTT
>TRBV5-1|TRBD2|-|TRBJ2-7
CASSSGTSNHEQYF
TGCGCCAGCAGCTCCGGGACTAGCAACCACGAGCAGTACTTC
>TRBV7-2|-|many|TRBJ1-1
CASSRLSGGEAFF
TGTGCCAGCAGCCGCCTCTCGGGGGGCGAAGCTTTCTTT
>TRBV5-1|-|-|TRBJ2-1
CASSLARSGVDEQFF
TGCGCCAGCAGCCTCGCACGTTCCGGGGTAGATGAGCAGTTCTTC
>TRBV18|TRBD1|-|TRBJ1-1
CASSPRTGRKTEAFF
TGTGCCAGCTCACCACGGACAGGAAGGAAGACTGAAGCTTTCTTT
>TRBV19|-|few|TRBJ1-1
CASSPGAPLTTEAFF
TGTGCCAGTAGTCCCGGGGCCCCCCTCACGACTGAAGCTTTCTTT
>TRBV30|-|many|TRBJ1-5
CAWTPGSGQPQHF
TGTGCCTGGACTCCAGGGTCGGGTCAGCCCCAGCATTTT
>TRBV27|-|-|TRBJ2-2
CASSPLRGTGELFF
TGTGCCAGCAGTCCACTCAGGGGCACCGGGGAGCTGTTTTTT
>TRBV27|-|many|TRBJ2-2
CASSSGIETGELFF
TGTGCCAGCAGTTCGGGAATTGAGACCGGGGAGCTGTTTTTT
>TRBV7-9|-|many|TRBJ2-3
CASSLARGGTDTQYF
TGTGCCAGCAGCTTAGCGCGTGGGGGAACAGATACGCAGTATTTT
>TRBV19|-|few|TRBJ1-2
CVSTVHGENYGYTF
TGTGTTTCGACAGTGCACGGGGAAAACTATGGCTACACCTTC
>TRBV19|TRBD2|few|TRBJ2-5
CASTSTSGNPHRTQYF
TGTGCCAGTACTTCGACTAGCGGGAATCCTCATAGGACCCAGTACTTC
>TRBV10-3|-|many|TRBJ1-2
CATTTQMNYGYTF
TGTGCCACCACCACCCAGATGAACTATGGCTACACCTTC
>TRBV27|-|many|TRBJ1-1
CASRTGTANTEAFF
TGTGCCAGCAGGACCGGGACGGCGAACACTGAAGCTTTCTTT
>TRBV19|-|many|TRBJ1-2
CASSKAPSGRANYGYTF
TGTGCCAGTAGTAAGGCCCCCTCGGGAAGAGCTAACTATGGCTACACCTTC
>TRBV29-1|-|many|TRBJ1-2
CSVYIQGTRGYTF
TGCAGCGTTTATATTCAGGGAACACGGGGCTACACCTTC
>TRBV11-3|-|many|TRBJ2-1
CASSYRDSHNEQFF
TGTGCCAGCAGCTACCGGGACTCACACAATGAGCAGTTCTTC
>TRBV7-9|-|-|TRBJ2-3
CASSLTSVGDTQYF
TGTGCCAGCAGCTTAACCAGCGTTGGAGATACGCAGTATTTT
>TRBV7-2|-|few|TRBJ1-6
CASSLTRTDNSPLHF
TGTGCCAGCAGCTTAACTAGGACAGACAATTCACCCCTCCACTTT
>TRBV7-2|TRBD1|many|TRBJ2-7
CASSRDRSYEQYF
TGTGCCAGCAGCCGGGACAGGTCCTACGAGCAGTACTTC
>TRBV6-1|-|-|TRBJ2-1
CASSEDGGIAQFF
TGTGCCAGCAGTGAAGATGGGGGGATTGCGCAGTTCTTC